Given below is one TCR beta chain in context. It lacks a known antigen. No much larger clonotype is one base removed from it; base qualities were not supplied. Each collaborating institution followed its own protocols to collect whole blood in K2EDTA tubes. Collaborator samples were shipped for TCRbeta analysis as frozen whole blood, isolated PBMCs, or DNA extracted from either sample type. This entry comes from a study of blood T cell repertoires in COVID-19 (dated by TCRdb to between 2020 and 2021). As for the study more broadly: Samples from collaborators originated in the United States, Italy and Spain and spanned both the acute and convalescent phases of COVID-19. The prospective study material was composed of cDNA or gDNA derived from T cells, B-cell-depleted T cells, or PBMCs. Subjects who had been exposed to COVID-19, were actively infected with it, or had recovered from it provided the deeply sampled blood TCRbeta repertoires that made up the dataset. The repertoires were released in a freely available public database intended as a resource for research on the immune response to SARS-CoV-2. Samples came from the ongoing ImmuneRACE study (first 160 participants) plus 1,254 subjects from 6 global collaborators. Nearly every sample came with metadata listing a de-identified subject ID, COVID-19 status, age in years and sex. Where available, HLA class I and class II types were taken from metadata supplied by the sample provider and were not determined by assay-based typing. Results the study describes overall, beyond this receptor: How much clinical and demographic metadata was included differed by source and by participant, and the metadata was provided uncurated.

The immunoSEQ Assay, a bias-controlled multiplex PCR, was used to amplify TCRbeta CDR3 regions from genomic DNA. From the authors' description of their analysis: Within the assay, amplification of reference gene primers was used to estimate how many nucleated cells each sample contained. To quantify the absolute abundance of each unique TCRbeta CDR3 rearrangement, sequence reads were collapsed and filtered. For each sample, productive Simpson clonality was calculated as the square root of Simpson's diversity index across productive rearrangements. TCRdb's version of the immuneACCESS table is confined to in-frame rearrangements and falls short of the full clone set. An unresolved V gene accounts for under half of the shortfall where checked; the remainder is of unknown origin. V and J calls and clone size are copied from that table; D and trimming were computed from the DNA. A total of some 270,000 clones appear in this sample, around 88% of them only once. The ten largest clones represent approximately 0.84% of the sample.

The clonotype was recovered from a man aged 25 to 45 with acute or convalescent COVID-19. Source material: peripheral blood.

The CDR3 protein: CASSSIQNTEAFF. The DNA reads TGTGCCAGCAGCTCCATACAGAACACTGAAGCTTTCTTT. The V and J segments used are TRBV9 and TRBJ1-1, with no confident D gene call. Per the germline V gene, SGDLS is the CDR1 and YYNGEE is the CDR2. Spanning cysteine to phenylalanine, the CDR3 consists of 13 amino acids. The sequence is cut down to CDR3 DNA, 39 bases in frame from base 1. V is cut by 4 bases and J by 1 base, and the space between the germline ends is 8 bases.